What follows are 9 T cell receptor beta chains derived from one specimen sequenced in a study of shared clonotypes between healthy human individuals. Naive CD8 cells comprised CD45RO-negative, CCR7-positively selected cells, excluding terminally differentiated effector memory CD45RA+ cells. Profiling relied on immunoSEQ multiplex PCR, and the TCRdb table lists in-frame clones only, not all of them. The table records about 2.2 million clones, under 95% of them present only once. The source material was naive CD8+ T cells from PBMCs. These receptors were collected from a young man in good health. Some clones in this sample may be carry-over from other donors' samples.

Written as DNA, the CDR3 is TGTGCCAGCAGCACAACAGGGAGGGCGTGGGAGACCCAGTACTTC. The encoded protein is CASSTTGRAWETQYF. The chain joins TRBV13 to TRBJ2-5, with TRBD2 as a possible D gene (7 bases). CDR1 is PRHDT and CDR2 is FYEKMQ in the germline V gene (reference sequence). V was pared by 5 bases and J by 5 bases, with 18 bases between. The CDR3 contains 15 residues.

The gene calls are TRBV5-1 and TRBJ2-7; a weak D match, TRBD2 (5 bases). Looked up from germline, CDR1 is SGHRS and CDR2 is YFSETQ. This CDR3 is 16 amino acids long. V was trimmed by 0 bases and J by 1 base, leaving 14 bases between them. As DNA, the CDR3 is TGCGCCAGCAGCTTGGGGTCAGTGTCGGGGTCCTACGAGCAGTACTTC. Amino acids: CASSLGSVSGSYEQYF.

The chain couples TRBV11-2 to TRBJ2-7; D remains ambiguous. CDR1 is SGHAT and CDR2 is FQNNGV in the germline V gene. Trimming took off 2 bases at V and 5 bases at J, with 10 bases between the two ends. This CDR3 has 13 residues. The CDR3 coding sequence is TGTGCCAGCAGCTTACGGACGTCGAACGAGCAGTACTTC. It encodes CASSLRTSNEQYF. Full variable domain (remainder filled in from reference TRBV11-2 and TRBJ2-7): EAGVAQSPRYKIIEKRQSVAFWCNPISGHATLYWYQQILGQGPKLLIQFQNNGVVDDSQLPKDRFSAERLKGVDSTLKIQPAKLEDSAVYLCASSLRTSNEQYFGPGTRLTVT.

The V call is TRBV18, the J call TRBJ2-7; 9 bases are shared with TRBD1. From germline, CDR1 is KGHSH and CDR2 LQKENI. Trimming cost V 6 bases and J 3 bases; bases outside gene matches: 6. This CDR3 has 14 residues. The CDR3 sequence is CASSGDRVNYEQYF. The CDR3 DNA follows: TGTGCCAGCTCCGGGGACAGGGTCAACTACGAGCAGTACTTC. Looking up the rest from reference TRBV18 and TRBJ2-7 gives the full variable domain: NAGVMQNPRHLVRRRGQEARLRCSPMKGHSHVYWYRQLPEEGLKFMVYLQKENIIDESGMPKERFSAEFPKEGPSILRIQQVVRGDSAAYFCASSGDRVNYEQYFGPGTRLTVT.

This clone was recorded a few times. The chain carries TRBV7-8 and TRBJ1-1; a weak D match, TRBD1 (5 bases). The length of the CDR3 is 13 residues. Germline CDR1 reads SGHVS; CDR2 reads FQNEAQ. V was cut by 2 bases and J by 5 bases, with 9 bases left in between. The CDR3 here is CASSLREGTEAFF. The CDR3 DNA sequence: TGTGCCAGCAGCTTACGCGAGGGGACTGAAGCTTTCTTT.

The gene calls are TRBV18 and TRBJ1-5; D might be TRBD1 (6 bases). V shed 4 bases and J shed 2 bases, with 15 bases lying between them. This CDR3 is built from 16 residues. Germline-derived CDR1 and CDR2 are KGHSH and LQKENI. The CDR3 is CASSLAWGGGNQPQHF. The CDR3, as DNA: TGTGCCAGCTCACTCGCCTGGGGGGGCGGCAATCAGCCCCAGCATTTT.

This clone was seen just once. V and J are TRBV30 and TRBJ2-7; D is perhaps TRBD1 (6 bases). Trimming removed 1 base from V and 5 bases from J, with 15 bases in between. The CDR3 extends over 14 amino acids. CDR1 and CDR2 (germline): GTSNPN, SVGIG (reference sequence). The CDR3 loop reads CAWSDGRGHNEQYF. The CDR3 DNA follows: TGTGCCTGGAGTGATGGCAGGGGACACAACGAGCAGTACTTC.

The chain employs TRBV15 and TRBJ2-7, with TRBD2 as a possible D gene (7 bases). The CDR3 loop spans 14 amino acids. Trimming removed 5 bases from V and 11 bases from J, with 22 bases in between. The germline V gene encodes CDR1 LNHNV and CDR2 YYDKDF (reference sequence). The CDR3 reads CATSGGGQRGSKYF. The CDR3 nucleotides are TGTGCCACCAGCGGGGGGGGACAAAGGGGCTCTAAGTACTTC.

The chain uses TRBV7-9 and TRBJ1-1; maybe TRBD1 (5 bases). Trimming shortened V by 5 bases and J by 5 bases, and 15 bases separated the two germline ends. Germline-derived CDR1 and CDR2 are SEHNR and FQNEAQ (reference sequence). The CDR3 runs to 14 residues. DNA of the CDR3: TGTGCCAGCAGCCCCCGGGACGGCAGTACTGAAGCTTTCTTT. Its translation: CASSPRDGSTEAFF.